These 8 T cell receptor beta chains came from one sample sequenced in a study of blood T cell repertoires in COVID-19. Sequenced by immunoSEQ multiplex PCR; TCRdb stores in-frame clones only, minus some. The table has about 240,000 clones, more than 75% seen once. What was sequenced was PBMCs or T cells enriched from blood (not recorded which). All receptors derive from a woman in her thirties or forties with acute COVID-19.

The chain combines TRBV25-1 with TRBJ2-3; 8 positions agree with TRBD2. This CDR3 contains 16 residues. Germline CDR1 and CDR2: MGHDK and SYGVNS. With V trimmed by 5 bases and J by 0 bases, 7 bases remained unmatched. CDR3 DNA: TGTGCCAGCAGTAGCGGGAGATTGTGGAGCACAGATACGCAGTATTTT. Its translation: CASSSGRLWSTDTQYF.

This chain uses TRBV10-3 with TRBJ2-2; 9 bases align to TRBD1. The CDR3 totals 17 residues. Germline-derived CDR1 and CDR2 are ENHRY and SYGVKD. The J segment lost 1 base and the V segment lost 5 bases, leaving 8 bases of the junction unmatched. CDR3 sequence: CAISRDRALLNTGELFF. The CDR3 nucleotides are TGTGCCATCAGTAGGGACAGGGCCCTACTGAACACCGGGGAGCTGTTTTTT.

The chain has TRBV7-9 and TRBJ2-1; 12 bases match TRBD2. CDR1 and CDR2 (germline): SEHNR, FQNEAQ (reference sequence). The CDR3 loop spans 15 amino acids. The V segment lost 3 bases and the J segment 6 bases; nucleotides outside the gene matches: 3. CDR3 sequence reads: CASSFSTSGSNEQFF. The CDR3 DNA reads as TGTGCCAGCAGCTTTTCGACTAGCGGGAGCAATGAGCAGTTCTTC.

The rearrangement joins TRBV19 to TRBJ1-1; the match to TRBD1 covers 9 bases. This CDR3 comprises 13 residues. In germline, CDR1 is LNHDA, CDR2 SQIVND (reference sequence). The V gene end was trimmed by 11 bases and the J gene end by 4 bases; junction bases not matched to a gene: 8. DNA for the CDR3: TGTGCCTCGAAACAGGGGGCTGTCACTGAAGCTTTCTTT. Residues: CASKQGAVTEAFF.

The gene calls are TRBV5-1 and TRBJ2-4; 10 bases match TRBD1. Per germline, CDR1 SGHRS and CDR2 YFSETQ. V was pared by 4 bases and J by 1 base, with 5 bases of the junction left unmatched. The CDR3 has 16 residues. The CDR3 nucleotides are TGCGCCAGCAGCGATCGACAGGGGGCTGCCAAAAACATTCAGTACTTC. Its protein is CASSDRQGAAKNIQYF.

The chain has TRBV5-1 and TRBJ2-1, with D hard to call. Germline CDR1 is SGHRS and CDR2 is YFSETQ. The CDR3 length is 13 residues. The V and J ends lost 4 bases and 7 bases respectively, with 12 bases between them. Here the CDR3 DNA reads TGCGCCAGCAGCCCGAACCAACATAATGAGCAGTTCTTC. Amino acid sequence: CASSPNQHNEQFF. The full variable domain, completed using reference TRBV5-1 and TRBJ2-1, is KAGVTQTPRYLIKTRGQQVTLSCSPISGHRSVSWYQQTPGQGLQFLFEYFSETQRNKGNFPGRFSGRQFSNSRSEMNVSTLELGDSALYLCASSPNQHNEQFFGPGTRLTVL.

The chain recombines TRBV7-8 with TRBJ2-1; 8 bases map to TRBD2. V trimming: 1 base; J trimming: 5 bases; junction bases outside the gene matches: 7. Germline V lookup: CDR1 SGHVS, CDR2 FQNEAQ. The CDR3 has 16 amino acids. This CDR3 is CASSLVGGRTDNEQFF. CDR3 coding DNA: TGTGCCAGCAGCTTAGTCGGCGGGAGGACCGACAATGAGCAGTTCTTC. Full variable domain (missing parts from reference TRBV7-8 and TRBJ2-1): GAGVSQSPRYKVAKRGQDVALRCDPISGHVSLFWYQQALGQGPEFLTYFQNEAQLDKSGLPSDRFFAERPEGSVSTLKIQRTQQEDSAVYLCASSLVGGRTDNEQFFGPGTRLTVL.

The CDR3 spells CASSLRLAGTYEQYF. Written as DNA, the CDR3 is TGTGCCAGCAGCCTCCGACTAGCGGGGACCTACGAGCAGTACTTC. The chain combines TRBV3-1 (or the pseudogene TRBV3-2) with TRBJ2-7; 11 bases line up with TRBD2. With V trimmed by 4 bases and J by 2 bases, 4 bases remained unmatched. The germline V gene has CDR1 LGHDT and CDR2 YNNKEL (reference sequence). CDR3 length: 15 residues.